The source of this T cell receptor beta chain is a study of early T cells in non-severe SARS-CoV-2 infection. Germline V gene data show CDR1 as MGHRA and CDR2 as YSYEKL. V lost 0 bases, J lost 0 bases, and 24 bases lay in between. The CDR3 sequence is 20 residues long. On this clonotype itself: This may be a read error, as it is one base from a much larger clone.

Individual cDNA molecules each received unique molecular identifiers attached to them. TCRdb processed the 5' RACE reads anew with MiXCR; each CDR3 protein has one entry. The table shows around 82,000 distinct CDR3 sequences, with about 11% occurring only once. Sequencing was done on a sample of whole blood. The chain has TRBV4-1 and TRBJ2-7; D might be TRBD2 (6 bases). The clonotype was recovered from an adult who was a healthcare worker with PCR-confirmed SARS-CoV-2 infection or an uninfected control (not recorded which). The CDR3, as DNA: TGCGCCAGCAGCCAAGAAGTGGTGGGTAGCCGGGGGTCTGCCTCCTACGAGCAGTACTTC. It specifies CASSQEVVGSRGSASYEQYF.